This T cell receptor (beta chain) originates from a study of OX40 agonist ivuxolimab in advanced cancers. Only in-frame clones appear in the TCRdb table, and some are missing; sequencing was by immunoSEQ multiplex PCR. There are fewer than 70,000 clones in the sample; roughly 90% occur only once, and roughly 1% lies in the top ten. Trimming took 5 bases from V and 2 from J, leaving 18 bases between them. Germline lookup yields CDR1 SGHAT and CDR2 FQDESV (reference sequence). The CDR3 contains 16 residues. The sequencing used CD4+ or CD8+ T cells sorted from blood, collected in a trial of the OX40 agonist ivuxolimab. The chain carries TRBV11-1 and TRBJ1-2; D not resolved. This TCR was recovered from an adult with an advanced solid tumor such as melanoma, head and neck, liver or kidney cancer. CDR3 bases: TGTGCCAGCAGCCTCAACTACCGAGCTCGGAACTATGGCTACACCTTC. Amino acids: CASSLNYRARNYGYTF. Complete variable domain (other parts from reference TRBV11-1 and TRBJ1-2): EAEVAQSPRYKITEKSQAVAFWCDPISGHATLYWYRQILGQGPELLVQFQDESVVDDSQLPKDRFSAERLKGVDSTLKIQPAELGDSAMYLCASSLNYRARNYGYTFGSGTRLTVV.